The source of this T cell receptor beta chain is a study of T cell responses to AZD1222 COVID-19 vaccine. Study results and caveats: Spike-wide coverage was observed for vaccine-associated CD4 TCRs, with dominant responses at 160-218 and 743-854.

Some clones are missing from TCRdb's copy, which holds only in-frame ones; the method was immunoSEQ multiplex PCR. Among more than 150,000 clones, under 95% were seen once, and the ten largest hold roughly 0.99%. To note about this clone: Its antigen is not identified.

The CDR3 spans 14 residues. V was clipped by 5 bases and J by 4 bases; unmatched bases: 3. Germline assignment: CDR1 SGHTA and CDR2 FQGTGA. The clonotype was recovered from an adult in good health. The sample was peripheral blood, taken on day 0 of AZD1222 vaccination. The chain uses TRBV7-3 and TRBJ1-2; 11 bases are shared with TRBD1. The CDR3 protein is CASSGTGGGYGYTF. The CDR3 DNA is TGTGCCAGCAGCGGGACAGGGGGAGGCTATGGCTACACCTTC.